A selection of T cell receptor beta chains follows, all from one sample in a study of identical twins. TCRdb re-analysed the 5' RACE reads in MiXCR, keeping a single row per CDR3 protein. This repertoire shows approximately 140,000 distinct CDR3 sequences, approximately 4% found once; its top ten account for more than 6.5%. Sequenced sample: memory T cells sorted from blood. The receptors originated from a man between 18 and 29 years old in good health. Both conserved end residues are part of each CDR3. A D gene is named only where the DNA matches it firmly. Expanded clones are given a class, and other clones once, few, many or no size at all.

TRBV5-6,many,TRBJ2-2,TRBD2,CASSSPLAGRTGELFF,TGTGCCAGCAGCTCGCCGCTAGCGGGCCGCACCGGGGAGCTGTTTTTT
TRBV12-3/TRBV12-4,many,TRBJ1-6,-,CASSLDSQPLHF,TGTGCCAGCAGTTTAGACTCCCAACCCCTCCACTTT
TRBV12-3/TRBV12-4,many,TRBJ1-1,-,CASRNDLEAFF,TGTGCCAGCAGAAATGACCTTGAAGCTTTCTTT
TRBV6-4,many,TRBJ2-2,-,CASGPSANTGELFF,TGTGCCAGCGGCCCTAGCGCGAACACCGGGGAGCTGTTTTTT
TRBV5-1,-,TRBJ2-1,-,CASRAGAAYNEQFF,TGCGCCAGCAGGGCGGGGGCCGCGTACAATGAGCAGTTCTTC
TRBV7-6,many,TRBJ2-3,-,CASSLEVGGTDTQYF,TGTGCCAGCAGCTTAGAAGTAGGGGGCACAGATACGCAGTATTTT
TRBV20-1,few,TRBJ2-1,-,CSATGSGNNEQFF,TGCAGTGCTACGGGTAGCGGCAACAATGAGCAGTTCTTC
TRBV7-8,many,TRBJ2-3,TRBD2,CASSSTSGSVGTDTQYF,TGTGCCAGCAGCTCGACTAGCGGGAGTGTCGGCACAGATACGCAGTATTTT
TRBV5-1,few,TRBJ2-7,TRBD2,CASSTLPGLGTEQYF,TGCGCCAGCAGCACCCTGCCGGGACTAGGGACCGAGCAGTACTTC
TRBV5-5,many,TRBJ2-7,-,CASSLAGRTLYEQYF,TGTGCCAGCAGCTTGGCCGGCAGGACCTTATACGAGCAGTACTTC
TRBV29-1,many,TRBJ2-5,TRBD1,CSVAGTGAPQETQYF,TGCAGCGTTGCGGGGACAGGGGCCCCCCAAGAGACCCAGTACTTC
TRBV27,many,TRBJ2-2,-,CASNHGPPGELFF,TGTGCCAGCAACCACGGCCCCCCCGGGGAGCTGTTTTTT
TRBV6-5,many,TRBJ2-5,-,CASSYSTVGETQYF,TGTGCCAGCAGTTACTCAACCGTTGGAGAGACCCAGTACTTC
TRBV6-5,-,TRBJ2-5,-,CASSSGWSQYF,TGTGCCAGCAGCTCGGGTTGGTCCCAGTACTTC
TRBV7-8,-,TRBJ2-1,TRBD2,CASSPRASSGLYNEQFF,TGTGCCAGCAGCCCCCGGGCTTCTAGCGGACTCTACAATGAGCAGTTCTTC
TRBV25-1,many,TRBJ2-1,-,CASSSRKVEQFF,TGTGCCAGCAGTTCCAGGAAGGTCGAGCAGTTCTTC
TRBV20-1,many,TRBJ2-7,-,CSASVTAGTRRGYEQYF,TGCAGTGCTTCAGTAACTGCCGGGACAAGAAGGGGTTACGAGCAGTACTTC
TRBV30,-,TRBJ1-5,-,CAWSGGRGNQPQHF,TGTGCCTGGAGTGGGGGCCGGGGCAATCAGCCCCAGCATTTT
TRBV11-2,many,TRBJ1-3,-,CASSSSSRGNTIYF,TGTGCCAGCAGCTCTAGTTCGCGCGGAAACACCATATATTTT
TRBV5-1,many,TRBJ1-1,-,CASSSEGGVNTEAFF,TGCGCCAGCAGCTCCGAGGGGGGGGTGAACACTGAAGCTTTCTTT
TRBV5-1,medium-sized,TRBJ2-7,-,CASSSLEYEQYF,TGCGCCAGCAGCTCCCTAGAGTACGAGCAGTACTTC
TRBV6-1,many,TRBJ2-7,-,CASSTNPGLTYEQYF,TGTGCCAGCAGTACCAACCCTGGCCTTACCTACGAGCAGTACTTC
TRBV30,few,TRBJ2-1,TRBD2,CAWMGRGRAEGEQFF,TGTGCCTGGATGGGTCGTGGGAGGGCCGAAGGAGAGCAGTTCTTC
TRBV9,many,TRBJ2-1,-,CASSVVKNEQFF,TGTGCCAGCAGCGTAGTAAAGAATGAGCAGTTCTTC
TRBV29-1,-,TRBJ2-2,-,CSVAGRSGTGELFF,TGCAGCGTTGCAGGGCGCTCGGGCACCGGGGAGCTGTTTTTT
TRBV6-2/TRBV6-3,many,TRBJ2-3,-,CASSFGGATDTQYF,TGTGCCAGCAGTTTCGGAGGAGCCACAGATACGCAGTATTTT
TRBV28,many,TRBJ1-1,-,CASSPISANAFF,TGTGCCAGCAGTCCCATTTCGGCCAATGCTTTCTTT
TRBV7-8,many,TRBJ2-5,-,CASSWYSSGETQYF,TGTGCCAGCAGCTGGTATAGTAGCGGAGAGACCCAGTACTTC
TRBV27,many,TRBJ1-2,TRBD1,CASSPGQGTSNYGYTF,TGTGCCAGCAGTCCGGGACAGGGGACATCTAACTATGGCTACACCTTC
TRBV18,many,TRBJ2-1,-,CASSPTSGVEQFF,TGTGCCAGCTCACCTACATCAGGCGTTGAGCAGTTCTTC
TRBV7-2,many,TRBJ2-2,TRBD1,CASSLAGTGNTGELFF,TGTGCCAGCAGCTTGGCCGGGACAGGGAACACCGGGGAGCTGTTTTTT
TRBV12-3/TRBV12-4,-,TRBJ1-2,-,CASSWEATGSYGYTF,TGTGCCAGCAGTTGGGAGGCTACAGGTAGCTATGGCTACACCTTC
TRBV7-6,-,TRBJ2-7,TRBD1,CASSRQGSSYEQYF,TGTGCCAGCAGTCGACAGGGGAGCTCCTACGAGCAGTACTTC
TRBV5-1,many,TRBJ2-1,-,CASSLKGRYNEQFF,TGCGCCAGCAGCTTGAAGGGGAGATACAATGAGCAGTTCTTC
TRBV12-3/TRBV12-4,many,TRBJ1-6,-,CASSLGLSNSPLHF,TGTGCCAGCAGTTTAGGACTCTCTAATTCACCCCTCCACTTT
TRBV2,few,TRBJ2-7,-,CASVGSAALYEQYF,TGTGCCAGCGTCGGGTCCGCGGCCCTCTACGAGCAGTACTTC